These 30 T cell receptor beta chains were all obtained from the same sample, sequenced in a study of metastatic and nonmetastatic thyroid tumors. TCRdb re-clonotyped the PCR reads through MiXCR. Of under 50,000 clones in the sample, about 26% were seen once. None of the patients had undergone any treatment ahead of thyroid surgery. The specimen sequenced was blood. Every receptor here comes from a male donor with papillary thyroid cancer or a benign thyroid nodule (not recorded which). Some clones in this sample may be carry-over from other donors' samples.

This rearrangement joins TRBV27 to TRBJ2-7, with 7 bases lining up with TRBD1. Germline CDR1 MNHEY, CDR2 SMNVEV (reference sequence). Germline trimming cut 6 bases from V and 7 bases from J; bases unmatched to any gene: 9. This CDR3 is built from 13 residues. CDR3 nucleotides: TGTGCCAGCAGCCGGGACAGACACTCTGAGCAGTACTTC. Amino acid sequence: CASSRDRHSEQYF.

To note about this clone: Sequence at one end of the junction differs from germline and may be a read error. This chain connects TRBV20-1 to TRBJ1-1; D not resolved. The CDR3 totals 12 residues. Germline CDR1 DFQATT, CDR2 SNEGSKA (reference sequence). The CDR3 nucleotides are TGCAGCAGCGCGCAATTGAACACTGAGGCTTTCTTT. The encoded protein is CSSAQLNTEAFF.

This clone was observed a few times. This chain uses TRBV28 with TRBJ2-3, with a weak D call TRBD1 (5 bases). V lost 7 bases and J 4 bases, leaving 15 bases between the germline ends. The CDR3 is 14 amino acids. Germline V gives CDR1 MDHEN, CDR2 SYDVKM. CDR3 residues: CASNKGRGSDTQYF. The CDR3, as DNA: TGTGCCAGCAACAAGGGGCGTGGGTCAGATACGCAGTATTTT.

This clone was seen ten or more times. CDR3 protein: CAWSVFVYNEQFF. In DNA form, the CDR3 reads TGTGCCTGGAGTGTGTTTGTGTACAATGAGCAGTTCTTC. The chain recombines TRBV30 with TRBJ2-1, with D hard to call. Germline V gene lookup returns CDR1 GTSNPN and CDR2 SVGIG (reference sequence). The V end lost 0 bases, the J end lost 4 bases, and 7 bases lay between the germline ends. The CDR3 has 13 amino acids.

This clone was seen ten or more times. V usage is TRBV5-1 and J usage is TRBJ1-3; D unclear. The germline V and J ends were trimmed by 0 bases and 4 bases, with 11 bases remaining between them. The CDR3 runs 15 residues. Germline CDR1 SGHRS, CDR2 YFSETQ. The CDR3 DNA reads TGCGCCAGCAGCTTGGCGGGCCTAAGCGGAAACACCATATATTTT. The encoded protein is CASSLAGLSGNTIYF.

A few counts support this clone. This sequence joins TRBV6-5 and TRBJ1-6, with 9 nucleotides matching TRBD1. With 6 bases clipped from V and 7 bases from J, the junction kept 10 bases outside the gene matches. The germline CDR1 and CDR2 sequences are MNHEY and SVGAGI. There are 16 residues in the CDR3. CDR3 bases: TGTGCCAGCAGGAAAAACCGGGACAGGGACAATTCACCCCTCCACTTT. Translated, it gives CASRKNRDRDNSPLHF.

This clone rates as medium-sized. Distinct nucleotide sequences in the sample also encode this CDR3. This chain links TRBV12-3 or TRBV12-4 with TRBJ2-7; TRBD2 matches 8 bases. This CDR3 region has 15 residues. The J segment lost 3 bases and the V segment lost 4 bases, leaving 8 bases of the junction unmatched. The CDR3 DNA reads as TGTGCCAGCAGTTCCCGGGAGGGGGGTTTCTACGAGCAGTACTTC. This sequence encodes CASSSREGGFYEQYF.

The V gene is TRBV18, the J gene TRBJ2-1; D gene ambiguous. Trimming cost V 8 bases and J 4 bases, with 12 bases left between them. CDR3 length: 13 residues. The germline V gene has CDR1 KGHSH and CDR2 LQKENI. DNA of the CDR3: TGTGCCAGCCGAGACACGACTTACAATGAGCAGTTCTTC. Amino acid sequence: CASRDTTYNEQFF.

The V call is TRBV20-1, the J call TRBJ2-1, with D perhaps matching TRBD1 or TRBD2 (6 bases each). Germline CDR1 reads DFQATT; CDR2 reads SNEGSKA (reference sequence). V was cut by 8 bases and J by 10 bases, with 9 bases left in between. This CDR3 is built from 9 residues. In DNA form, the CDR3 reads TGCAGTCCGGGGGCAGAGCAGTTCTTC. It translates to CSPGAEQFF.

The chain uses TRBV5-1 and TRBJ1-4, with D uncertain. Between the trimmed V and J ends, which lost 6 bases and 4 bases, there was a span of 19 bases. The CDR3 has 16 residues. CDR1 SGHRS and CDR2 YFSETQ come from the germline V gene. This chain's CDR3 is CASMRTPGQLNEKLFF. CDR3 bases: TGCGCCAGCATGAGGACGCCGGGTCAGCTTAATGAAAAACTGTTTTTT. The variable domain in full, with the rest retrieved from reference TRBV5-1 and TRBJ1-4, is KAGVTQTPRYLIKTRGQQVTLSCSPISGHRSVSWYQQTPGQGLQFLFEYFSETQRNKGNFPGRFSGRQFSNSRSEMNVSTLELGDSALYLCASMRTPGQLNEKLFFGSGTQLSVL.

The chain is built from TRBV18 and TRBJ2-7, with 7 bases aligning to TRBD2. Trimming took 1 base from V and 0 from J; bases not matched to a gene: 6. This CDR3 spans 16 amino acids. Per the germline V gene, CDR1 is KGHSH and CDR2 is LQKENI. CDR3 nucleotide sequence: TGTGCCAGCTCACCACTCGCGGGAGTCAACTCCTACGAGCAGTACTTC. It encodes CASSPLAGVNSYEQYF.

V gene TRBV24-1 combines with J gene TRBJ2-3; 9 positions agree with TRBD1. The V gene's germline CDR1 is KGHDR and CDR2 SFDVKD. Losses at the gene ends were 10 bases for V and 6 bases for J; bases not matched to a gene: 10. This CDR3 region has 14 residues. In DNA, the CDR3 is TGTGCCACTAAGCCGGGACAGGGCCGGGATACGCAGTATTTT. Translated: CATKPGQGRDTQYF.

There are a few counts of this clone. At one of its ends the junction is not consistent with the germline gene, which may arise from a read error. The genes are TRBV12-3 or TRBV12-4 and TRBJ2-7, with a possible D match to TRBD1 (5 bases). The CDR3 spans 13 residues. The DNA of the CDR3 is TGTGCCAGCAGGATACAGGTGTCCTACGAGCAGTACTTT. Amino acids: CASRIQVSYEQYF.

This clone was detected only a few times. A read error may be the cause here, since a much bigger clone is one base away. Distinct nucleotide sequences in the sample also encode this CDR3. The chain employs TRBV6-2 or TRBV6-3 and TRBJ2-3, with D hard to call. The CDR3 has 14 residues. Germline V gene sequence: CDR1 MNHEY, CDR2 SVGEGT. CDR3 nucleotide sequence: TGTGCCAGCAGTTACTCCCAGAGCACAGATACGCAGTACTTT. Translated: CASSYSQSTDTQYF.

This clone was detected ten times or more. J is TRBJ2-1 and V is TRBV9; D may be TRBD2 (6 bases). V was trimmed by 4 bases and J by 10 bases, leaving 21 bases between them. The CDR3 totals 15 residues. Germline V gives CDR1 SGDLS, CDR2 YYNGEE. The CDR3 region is CASSTRLDGREEQFF. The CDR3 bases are TGTGCCAGCAGCACCCGACTAGACGGGCGTGAAGAGCAGTTCTTC. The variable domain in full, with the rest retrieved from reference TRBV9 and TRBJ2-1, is DSGVTQTPKHLITATGQRVTLRCSPRSGDLSVYWYQQSLDQGLQFLIQYYNGEERAKGNILERFSAQQFPDLHSELNLSSLELGDSALYFCASSTRLDGREEQFFGPGTRLTVL.

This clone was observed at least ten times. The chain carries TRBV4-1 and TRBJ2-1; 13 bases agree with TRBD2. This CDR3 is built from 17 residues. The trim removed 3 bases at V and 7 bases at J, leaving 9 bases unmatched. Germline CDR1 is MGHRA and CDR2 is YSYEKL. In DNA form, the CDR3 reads TGCGCCAGCAGCCACGCCCGGACTAGCGGGAGCGGAAATGAGCAGTTCTTC. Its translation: CASSHARTSGSGNEQFF.

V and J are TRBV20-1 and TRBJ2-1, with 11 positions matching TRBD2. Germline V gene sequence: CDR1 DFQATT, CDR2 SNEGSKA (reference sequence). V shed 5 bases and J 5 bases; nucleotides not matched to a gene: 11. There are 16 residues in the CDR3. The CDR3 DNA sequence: TGCAGTGCTCCTCAGGCACTAGCGGGAGTCAACAATGAGCAGTTCTTC. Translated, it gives CSAPQALAGVNNEQFF.

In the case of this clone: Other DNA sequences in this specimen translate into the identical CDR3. The chain's CDR3 is CASSQDRSSGANVLTF. The DNA for the CDR3 is TGCGCCAGCAGCCAAGATCGGAGCTCTGGGGCCAACGTCCTGACTTTC. This sequence joins TRBV4-3 and TRBJ2-6; no definite D call. This CDR3 spans 16 amino acids. The V and J ends lost 0 bases and 0 bases respectively, with 6 bases between them. CDR1 and CDR2 from the germline V gene are LGHNA and YSLEER.

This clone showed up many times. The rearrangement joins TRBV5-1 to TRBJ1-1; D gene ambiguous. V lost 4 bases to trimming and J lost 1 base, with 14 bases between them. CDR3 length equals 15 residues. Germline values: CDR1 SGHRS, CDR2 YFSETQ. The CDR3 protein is CASSRRGGRNTEAFF. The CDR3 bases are TGCGCCAGCAGCCGGCGGGGAGGGAGGAACACTGAAGCTTTCTTT.

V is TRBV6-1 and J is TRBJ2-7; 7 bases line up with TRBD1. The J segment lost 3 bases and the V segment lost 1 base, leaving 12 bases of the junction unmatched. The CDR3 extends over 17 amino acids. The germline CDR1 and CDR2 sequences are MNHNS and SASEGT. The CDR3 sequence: CASSEESPGQSFYEQYF. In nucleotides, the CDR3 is TGTGCCAGCAGTGAAGAGTCCCCGGGACAGTCATTCTACGAGCAGTACTTC.

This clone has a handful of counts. In DNA, the CDR3 is TGCAGTGCTAGAGATGGTAGCGGGAGGCTTCCGTCCTACGAGCAGTACTTC. This translates into CSARDGSGRLPSYEQYF. The J gene is TRBJ2-7, the V gene TRBV20-1, with 10 bases identical to TRBD2. The V and J ends lost 0 bases and 1 base, in that order; junction bases with no gene match: 9. Looked up from germline, CDR1 is DFQATT and CDR2 is SNEGSKA (reference sequence). This CDR3 has 17 amino acids.

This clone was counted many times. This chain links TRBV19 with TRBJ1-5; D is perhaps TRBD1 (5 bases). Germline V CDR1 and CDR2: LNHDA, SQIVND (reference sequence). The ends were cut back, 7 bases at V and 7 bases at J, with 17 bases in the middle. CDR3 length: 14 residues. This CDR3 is CASTAGDRRQPQHF. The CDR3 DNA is TGTGCCAGTACCGCCGGGGACCGACGGCAGCCCCAGCATTTT. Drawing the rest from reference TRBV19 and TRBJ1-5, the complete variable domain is DGGITQSPKYLFRKEGQNVTLSCEQNLNHDAMYWYRQDPGQGLRLIYYSQIVNDFQKGDIAEGYSVSREKKESFPLTVTSAQKNPTAFYLCASTAGDRRQPQHFGDGTRLSIL.

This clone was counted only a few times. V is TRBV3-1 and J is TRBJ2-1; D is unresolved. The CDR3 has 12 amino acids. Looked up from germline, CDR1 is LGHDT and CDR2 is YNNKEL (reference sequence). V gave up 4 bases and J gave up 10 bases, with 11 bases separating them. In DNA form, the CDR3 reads TGTGCCAGCAGCCGGACGGTATCCGAGCAGTTCTTC. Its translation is CASSRTVSEQFF.

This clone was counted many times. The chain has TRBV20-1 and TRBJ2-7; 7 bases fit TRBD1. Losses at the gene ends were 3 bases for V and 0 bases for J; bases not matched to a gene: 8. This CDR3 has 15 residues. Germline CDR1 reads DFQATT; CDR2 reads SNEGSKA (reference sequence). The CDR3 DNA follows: TGCAGTGCTAGGAAGACGACAGGGAGCTCCTACGAGCAGTACTTC. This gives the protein CSARKTTGSSYEQYF.

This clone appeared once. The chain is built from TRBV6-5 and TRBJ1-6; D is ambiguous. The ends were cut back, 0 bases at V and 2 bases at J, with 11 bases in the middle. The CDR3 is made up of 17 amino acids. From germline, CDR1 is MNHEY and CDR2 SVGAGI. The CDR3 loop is CASSYSSGGTYNSPLHF. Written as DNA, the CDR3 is TGTGCCAGCAGTTACTCCTCGGGAGGGACCTATAATTCACCCCTCCACTTT.

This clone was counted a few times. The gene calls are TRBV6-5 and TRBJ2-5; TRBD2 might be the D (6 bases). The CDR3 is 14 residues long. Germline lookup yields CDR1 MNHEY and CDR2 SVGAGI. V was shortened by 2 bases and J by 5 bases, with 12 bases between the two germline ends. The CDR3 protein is CASSYIGGEETQYF. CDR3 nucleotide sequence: TGTGCCAGCAGTTACATCGGGGGTGAGGAGACCCAGTACTTC.

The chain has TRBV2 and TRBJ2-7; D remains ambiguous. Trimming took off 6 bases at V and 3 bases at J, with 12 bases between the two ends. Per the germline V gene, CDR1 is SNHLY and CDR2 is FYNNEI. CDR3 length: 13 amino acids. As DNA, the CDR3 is TGTGCCAGCAGGGCCCTTCAGGTCTACGAGCAGTACTTC. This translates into CASRALQVYEQYF.

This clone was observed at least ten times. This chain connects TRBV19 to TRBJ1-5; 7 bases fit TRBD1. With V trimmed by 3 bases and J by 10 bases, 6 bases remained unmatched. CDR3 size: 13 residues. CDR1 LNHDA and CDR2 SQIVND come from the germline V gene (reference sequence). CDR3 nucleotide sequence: TGTGCCAGTAGTATCTGGACAGGAGGCCCCCAGCATTTT. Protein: CASSIWTGGPQHF.

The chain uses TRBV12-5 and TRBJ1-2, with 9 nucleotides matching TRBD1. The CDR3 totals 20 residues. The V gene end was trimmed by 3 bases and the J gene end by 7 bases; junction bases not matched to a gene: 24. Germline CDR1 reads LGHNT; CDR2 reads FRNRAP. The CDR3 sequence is CASGFGDPGQGIRPSSGYTF. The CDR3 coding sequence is TGTGCTAGTGGTTTCGGGGATCCGGGACAGGGAATACGCCCCTCCAGTGGCTACACCTTC.

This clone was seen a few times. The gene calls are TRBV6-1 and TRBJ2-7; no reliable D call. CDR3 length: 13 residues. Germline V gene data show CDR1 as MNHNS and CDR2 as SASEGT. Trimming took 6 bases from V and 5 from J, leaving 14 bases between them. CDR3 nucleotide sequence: TGTGCCAGCAGCCGGACGGTACTCAACGAGCAGTACTTC. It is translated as CASSRTVLNEQYF.